These T cell receptor beta chains were read from a single sample in a study of T cell responses to AZD1222 COVID-19 vaccine. TCRdb's copy holds only in-frame clones and misses some; the assay was immunoSEQ multiplex PCR. The sample includes fewer than 120,000 clones, about 87% of them seen just once. Specimen: peripheral blood, collected on day 0 of AZD1222 vaccination. Receptors originate from an adult in good health. CDR3s include the opening cysteine and the closing phenylalanine or tryptophan. A D gene is named only where the DNA matches it firmly. Size is omitted from some rows. Given values are once, few, many or a class for expanded clones.

V gene,D gene,J gene,clone size,CDR3 DNA,CDR3 protein
TRBV5-8,NA,TRBJ1-5,NA,TGTGCCAGCAGCTCCGACAGCCTTAGCAATCAGCCCCAGCATTTT,CASSSDSLSNQPQHF
TRBV4-1,TRBD1,TRBJ1-2,once,TGCGCCAGCAGCCCGATGGTATCAGGGGGTCATGGCTACACCTTC,CASSPMVSGGHGYTF
TRBV5-1,NA,TRBJ2-7,few,TGCGCCAGCAGCTGGGACGGATCAACCTACGAGCAGTACTTC,CASSWDGSTYEQYF
TRBV15,NA,TRBJ1-1,NA,TGTGCCACCAGCAGAGATAGACAGTTGAGCACTGAAGCTTTCTTT,CATSRDRQLSTEAFF
TRBV6-1,NA,TRBJ2-1,NA,TGTGCCAGCAGTGAAAACAGCAATGAGCAGTTCTTC,CASSENSNEQFF
TRBV5-1,NA,TRBJ1-1,NA,TGCGCCAGCAGCTTGGGGAAGAGCACTGAAGCTTTCTTT,CASSLGKSTEAFF
TRBV19,NA,TRBJ1-4,NA,TGTGCCAGTAGTTCCTACTGGGAAAAACTGTTTTTT,CASSSYWEKLFF
TRBV12-3/TRBV12-4,TRBD1,TRBJ2-7,NA,TGTGCCAGCGGTATTCCGGGACAGGAGTACTTC,CASGIPGQEYF
TRBV19,NA,TRBJ1-5,few,TGTGCCAGTAGGTTGACAAATAGCAATCAGCCCCAGCATTTT,CASRLTNSNQPQHF
TRBV7-2,TRBD1,TRBJ2-4,NA,TGTGCCAGCAGCTTAGCCTACTACAGGGGTGGCAAAAACATTCAGTACTTC,CASSLAYYRGGKNIQYF
TRBV19,NA,TRBJ1-5,once,TGTGCCAGTAGTATTTATCTGGCGGGGGGCAATCAGCCCCAGCATTTT,CASSIYLAGGNQPQHF
TRBV5-1,NA,TRBJ1-1,NA,TGCGCCAGCAGCCCGGCGGGAAGAACAACTGAAGCTTTCTTT,CASSPAGRTTEAFF
TRBV4-1,TRBD1,TRBJ2-4,NA,TGCGCCAGCCACAGGACAGGGGAAAACATTCAGTACTTC,CASHRTGENIQYF
TRBV14,TRBD2,TRBJ2-7,NA,TGTGCCAGCAGCAAATATGTGTCTAGCGGGACGTACGAGCAGTACTTC,CASSKYVSSGTYEQYF
TRBV18,TRBD1,TRBJ2-2,NA,TGTGCCAGCTCAACGACGGGACAGGGCTACTCCGGGGAGCTGTTTTTT,CASSTTGQGYSGELFF
TRBV6-5,NA,TRBJ2-7,NA,TGTGCCAGCAGCACAGGGTACTACGAGCAGTACTTC,CASSTGYYEQYF
TRBV2,NA,TRBJ1-2,NA,TGTGCCAGCAGTTACGACGGTAACTATGGCTACACCTTC,CASSYDGNYGYTF
TRBV27,TRBD1,TRBJ1-2,NA,TGTGCCAGCAGACGAACAGGGGTTAACTATGGCTACACCTTC,CASRRTGVNYGYTF
TRBV6-5,TRBD1,TRBJ1-1,NA,TGTGCCAGCAGGTCGGACAGGGGGGACACTGAAGCTTTCTTT,CASRSDRGDTEAFF
TRBV3-1/TRBV3-2,TRBD2,TRBJ2-7,NA,TGTGCCAGCAGCGCCGGGACTAGCGCGCAGGTGCAGTACTTC,CASSAGTSAQVQYF
TRBV12-3/TRBV12-4,NA,TRBJ2-1,NA,TGTGCCAGCAGCCAGGACTACAATGAGCAGTTCTTC,CASSQDYNEQFF
TRBV2,NA,TRBJ1-1,once,TGTGCCAGCAGTGAAATAGAGAACACTGAAGCTTTCTTT,CASSEIENTEAFF
TRBV18,TRBD1,TRBJ1-2,NA,TGTGCCAGCTCACCACCGGGGGCGACAGGGGGCGCGTATGGCTACACCTTC,CASSPPGATGGAYGYTF
TRBV30,NA,TRBJ1-2,NA,TGTGCCTGGAGTGAGAGAATCCTTTTTGGCTACACCTTC,CAWSERILFGYTF
TRBV7-2,NA,TRBJ1-2,NA,TGTGCCAGCAGCTTAGTACGGCCGGGGGCGGGAAATGGCTACACCTTC,CASSLVRPGAGNGYTF
TRBV6-4,NA,TRBJ1-1,NA,TGTGCCAGCAGTTCCGAGGTGAACACTGAAGCTTTCTTT,CASSSEVNTEAFF
TRBV12-3/TRBV12-4,NA,TRBJ1-2,NA,TGTGCCAGCAGTTTAAACTATGGCTACACCTTC,CASSLNYGYTF
TRBV4-1,TRBD2,TRBJ2-1,NA,TGCGCCAGCAGCCAAGCGGGACTACCTAATGAGCAGTTCTTC,CASSQAGLPNEQFF
TRBV18,NA,TRBJ1-1,NA,TGTGCCAGCTCACCGGTTGGGGCGAGGGCCACTGAAGCTTTCTTT,CASSPVGARATEAFF
TRBV6-1,NA,TRBJ2-3,NA,TGTGCCAGCAGTGAACGGTTTGGTGGCGGGTACACAGATACGCAGTATTTT,CASSERFGGGYTDTQYF
TRBV7-6,TRBD2,TRBJ2-7,NA,TGTGCCAGCAGCCTTTTGGGAGGGGTACGATCCTACGAGCAGTACTTC,CASSLLGGVRSYEQYF
TRBV28,NA,TRBJ2-7,NA,TGTGCCAGCAGTGTGACACGGAGTGAGCAGTACTTC,CASSVTRSEQYF
TRBV2,NA,TRBJ2-7,NA,TGTGCCAGCAGTGAGCAAAGGGACGAGCAGTACTTC,CASSEQRDEQYF
TRBV29-1,NA,TRBJ1-2,NA,TGCAGCGTTGAAGGGACTAACTATGGCTACACCTTC,CSVEGTNYGYTF
TRBV2,TRBD1,TRBJ1-2,NA,TGTGCCAGCAGTTTGGACAGGAGCCAGTCCGGCGGAGGCTACACCTTC,CASSLDRSQSGGGYTF
TRBV27,NA,TRBJ1-2,NA,TGTGCCAGCAGTGGAGGACCAGGGGCTAACTATGGCTACACCTTC,CASSGGPGANYGYTF
TRBV5-5,NA,TRBJ1-1,NA,TGTGCCAGCAGCGGGGTAGGCGGGAAGGAGACTGAAGCTTTCTTT,CASSGVGGKETEAFF
TRBV11-3,NA,TRBJ1-1,NA,TGTGCCAGCAGCCGACGCGGGGAGAACACTGAAGCTTTCTTT,CASSRRGENTEAFF
TRBV19,NA,TRBJ1-6,NA,TGTGCCAGTAGTATCGGGGACACTAAGTACTCACCCCTCCACTTT,CASSIGDTKYSPLHF
TRBV5-4,NA,TRBJ1-1,NA,TGTGCCAGCAGCTTGGTCCCGCGGTGGAGTTCGAACACTGAAGCTTTCTTT,CASSLVPRWSSNTEAFF
TRBV7-8,NA,TRBJ2-7,NA,TGTGCCAGCAGTGGGTTAGCTGGGGAGCAGTACTTC,CASSGLAGEQYF
TRBV18,TRBD2,TRBJ2-7,NA,TGTGCCAGCTCACCCCTGGGTTTGGGGGAGGGCGAGCAGTACTTC,CASSPLGLGEGEQYF
TRBV10-1,NA,TRBJ1-4,NA,TGCGCCAGCAGCCGTGCAGGTGGGGGAGGCGAAAAACTGTTTTTT,CASSRAGGGGEKLFF
TRBV18,NA,TRBJ1-1,NA,TGTGCCAGCTCACTTAACACTGAAGCTTTCTTT,CASSLNTEAFF
TRBV9,TRBD1,TRBJ2-1,NA,TGTGCCAGCAGCGTACGGACAGGGAATGGCCCCTACAATGAGCAGTTCTTC,CASSVRTGNGPYNEQFF
TRBV15,NA,TRBJ1-3,once,TGTGCCACCAGCGAGGATGGAAACACCATATATTTT,CATSEDGNTIYF
TRBV5-4,TRBD1,TRBJ1-3,NA,TGTGCCAGCAGCCTATTGCAGGGGGTAGATGCTGGAAACACCATATATTTT,CASSLLQGVDAGNTIYF
TRBV9,NA,TRBJ1-6,NA,TGTGCCAGCAGCGTAGATAGCAGGGGTAGTTCACCCCTCCACTTT,CASSVDSRGSSPLHF
TRBV11-2,TRBD1,TRBJ1-2,NA,TGTGCCACAGGGACAGAGGTGACCTACACCTTC,CATGTEVTYTF
TRBV10-3,NA,TRBJ2-3,NA,TGTGCCATCAAGGGCCCAAACACAGATACGCAGTATTTT,CAIKGPNTDTQYF
TRBV2,NA,TRBJ1-1,NA,TGTGCCAGCAGTTCCGACAGGAACACTGAAGCTTTCTTT,CASSSDRNTEAFF
TRBV5-5,NA,TRBJ2-6,NA,TGTGCCAGCAGCTTGAGCTCCTCTGGGGCCAACGTCCTGACTTTC,CASSLSSSGANVLTF
TRBV9,NA,TRBJ1-2,NA,TGTGCCAGCAGCTTCCAGGGTAACTATGGCTACACCTTC,CASSFQGNYGYTF
TRBV6-6,NA,TRBJ1-3,NA,TGTGCCAGCAGTTACGTTTGGGATTCTGGAAACACCATATATTTT,CASSYVWDSGNTIYF
TRBV12-3/TRBV12-4,NA,TRBJ1-2,few,TGTGCCAGCAGCCCGGGGGCCAGCGGCTACACCTTC,CASSPGASGYTF
TRBV5-1,NA,TRBJ2-7,NA,TGCGCCAGCAGCCCCTCGGACTTCTCCTACGAGCAGTACTTC,CASSPSDFSYEQYF
TRBV5-4,NA,TRBJ2-5,NA,TGTGCCAGCAGCTTCGACAGCCTCGGAGGGACCCAGTACTTC,CASSFDSLGGTQYF
TRBV7-2,NA,TRBJ2-2,NA,TGTGCCAGCAGCTTAGTCGACACCGGGGAGCTGTTTTTT,CASSLVDTGELFF
TRBV20-1,TRBD2,TRBJ2-1,NA,TGCAGTGCTAGTCGCCCCGGGACTAGCGGAATCCCAGCCTACAATGAGCAGTTCTTC,CSASRPGTSGIPAYNEQFF
TRBV6-5,NA,TRBJ1-3,NA,TGTGCCAGCAGTCCCACCGTGGGTAACACCATATATTTT,CASSPTVGNTIYF